The clone carrying this T cell receptor beta chain was counted once. These data originate in a study of CD8 T cells in Susac syndrome. V shed 1 base, J shed 1 base, and the junction held 4 bases outside the gene matches. The CDR3 contains 15 residues. Germline V lookup: CDR1 MGHRA, CDR2 YSYEKL. Sequencing of TCR beta was undertaken in CD8+ and CD4+ T cells derived from blood. FACS enriched CD8+ TEMRA cells, while bulk CD8+ and CD4+ were negatively isolated. Random hexamers were used to reverse transcribe the RNA input (about 0.5 to 1 ug). Across 54 Vbeta and 13 Jbeta, immunoSEQ multiplex PCR amplified TCR beta CDR3. From the immunoSEQ multiplex PCR reads, TCRdb called clonotypes with MiXCR, one entry per CDR3 protein. In the table there are approximately 220,000 distinct CDR3 sequences, 80% to 95% of which are singletons.

The clonotype was recovered from a human donor with multiple sclerosis. The rearrangement uses TRBV4-1 and TRBJ2-7; TRBD2 matches at 7 bases. The source material was CD8+ T cells from PBMCs. CDR3 residues: CASSQVAGESYEQYF. CDR3 DNA: TGCGCCAGCAGCCAAGTCGCGGGGGAATCCTACGAGCAGTACTTC.